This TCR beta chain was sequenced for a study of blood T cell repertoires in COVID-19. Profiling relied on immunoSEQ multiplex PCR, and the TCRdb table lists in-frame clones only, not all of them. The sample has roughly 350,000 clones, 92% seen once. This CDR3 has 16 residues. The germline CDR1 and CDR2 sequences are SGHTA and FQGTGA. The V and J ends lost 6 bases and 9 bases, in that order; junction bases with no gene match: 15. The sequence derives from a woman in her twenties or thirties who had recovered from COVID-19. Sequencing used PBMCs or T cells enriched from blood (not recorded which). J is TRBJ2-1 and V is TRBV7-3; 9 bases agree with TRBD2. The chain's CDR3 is CASRTVGGRAGSEQFF. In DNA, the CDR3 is TGTGCCAGCAGGACCGTAGGCGGGAGGGCCGGAAGTGAGCAGTTCTTC.